This section outlines one T cell receptor (beta chain) sequence together with its context. As yet, its antigen is unknown. This specimen belongs to a study of cytotoxic CD8 clonotypes in ibrutinib-treated CLL. The overall study: Productive templates averaged about 250,000 per sample, and productive rearrangements around 92,000.

The CDR3 contains 14 residues. The germline gives CDR1 MNHEY, CDR2 SMNVEV (reference sequence). Trimming pared 8 bases from V and 5 bases from J, leaving 16 bases between. The data were produced by immunoSEQ multiplex PCR, yet TCRdb's version contains in-frame clones alone and is incomplete. The sample lists about 35,000 clones, 71% occurring once. Study observations and caveats: Clonality went higher at ibrutinib response and then dropped back toward baseline at progression. Clonotypes that were public were uncommon, and they contracted or stayed stable on treatment.

The chain has TRBV27 and TRBJ1-5; D is unclear. This specimen was PBMCs, taken at disease progression, from a patient treated with ibrutinib. The TCR originated in a human donor with chronic lymphocytic leukemia. This CDR3 is CASARDQIYQPQHF. CDR3 bases: TGTGCCAGCGCCCGGGATCAGATTTATCAGCCCCAGCATTTT.